The sample holds one count of the clone carrying this TCR beta chain. This specimen belongs to a study of blood T cell repertoires in COVID-19. Overall study context: The United States, Italy and Spain were the sources of the acute and convalescent COVID-19 samples. The analysed material was cDNA or gDNA that came from T cells, B-cell-depleted T cells, or PBMCs.

In the original analysis: Cell counts per sample came from amplifying reference gene primers. The table came from immunoSEQ multiplex PCR; TCRdb's copy has only in-frame clones and leaves some out. That table is the source of V, J and clone size, and D and trimming were worked out from the DNA. Of about 31,000 clones listed, roughly 90% are singletons. The receptor comes from a man aged 70 or older with active or convalescent COVID-19. Input material: peripheral blood.

The CDR3 reads CASSLGQGRYTGELFF. The CDR3, as DNA: TGTGCCAGCAGCCTGGGACAGGGGCGTTACACCGGGGAGCTGTTTTTT. The chain has TRBV5-8 and TRBJ2-2, with 10 bases that match TRBD1. Germline CDR1 SGHTS, CDR2 YDEGEE. This CDR3 contains 16 residues. Trimming at V came to 4 bases and at J to 3 bases, leaving 6 bases not matched to a gene.